This T cell receptor (beta chain) stems from a study of OX40 agonist ivuxolimab in advanced cancers. As for the study in general: Past anti-PD-1, anti-PD-L1 or anti-CTLA-4 therapy was accepted, and around 40% had received some. Overall study results and limits: Researchers report that CD8+ T cells had, on average, more expanded clones than CD4+. Nonresponders included some who also had low normalized T-cell clonal expansion.

This CDR3 has 16 amino acids. V lost 1 base, J lost 5 bases, and 17 bases lay in between. Germline assignment: CDR1 LNHDA and CDR2 SQIVND (reference sequence). Autoimmune disease history or systemic immunosuppression barred patients. Produced via immunoSEQ multiplex PCR; TCRdb's table is partial and in-frame only. Of 45,000 to 60,000 clones listed, 75% to 85% are singletons. A word on this clone: The target antigen is unknown.

This receptor was obtained from an adult with an advanced solid tumor such as melanoma, head and neck, liver or kidney cancer. The V gene is TRBV19, the J gene TRBJ1-1; D is unclear. The sequencing used CD4+ or CD8+ T cells sorted from blood, collected in a trial of the OX40 agonist ivuxolimab. The CDR3 region is CASSIGPTRAPTEAFF. DNA of the CDR3: TGTGCCAGTAGTATAGGGCCCACCCGAGCGCCAACTGAAGCTTTCTTT.